A selection of T cell receptor beta chains follows, all from one sample in a study of identical twins. A single record per CDR3 protein comes from TCRdb applying MiXCR to the 5' RACE reads. The table shows 150,000 or so distinct CDR3 sequences, with roughly 3.2% occurring only once. Specimen: memory T cells sorted from blood. The receptors here all came from a man younger than 35 in good health. CDR3s include the opening cysteine and the closing phenylalanine or tryptophan. The D gene is left open where the match is weak. Expanded clones get a size class; other rows say once, few or many, or leave the size out.

many,TRBJ1-5,TRBV6-1,.,CASRTDVNQPQHF,TGTGCCAGCAGGACAGACGTAAATCAGCCCCAGCATTTT
many,TRBJ2-2,TRBV14,.,CASSQDRGRITGELFF,TGTGCCAGCAGCCAAGACAGGGGTAGGATCACCGGGGAGCTGTTTTTT
many,TRBJ2-5,TRBV7-2,.,CASSPEWAQETQYF,TGTGCCAGCAGCCCAGAGTGGGCCCAAGAGACCCAGTACTTC
many,TRBJ1-5,TRBV20-1,.,CSACPRGINQPQHF,TGCAGTGCTTGTCCTAGGGGGATCAATCAGCCCCAGCATTTT
.,TRBJ2-2,TRBV24-1,.,CATSDPTNRAGELFF,TGTGCCACCAGTGATCCGACCAACAGGGCCGGGGAGCTGTTTTTT
many,TRBJ2-5,TRBV5-5,.,CASSLGNQETQYF,TGTGCCAGCAGCTTGGGGAACCAAGAGACCCAGTACTTC
many,TRBJ1-1,TRBV27,.,CASTSLQGSAEAFF,TGTGCCAGCACTAGTCTACAGGGATCCGCTGAAGCTTTCTTT
few,TRBJ2-7,TRBV28,.,CASIRPGTYEQYF,TGTGCCAGCATCCGTCCAGGCACCTACGAGCAGTACTTC
many,TRBJ2-7,TRBV7-6,.,CASSPGRPPYEQYF,TGTGCCAGCAGCCCCGGCCGGCCACCCTACGAGCAGTACTTC
many,TRBJ2-5,TRBV29-1,.,CSGRTDQETQYF,TGCAGCGGTAGGACAGACCAAGAGACCCAGTACTTC
few,TRBJ2-3,TRBV5-1,TRBD2,CASSSAGTTPDTQYF,TGCGCCAGCAGCTCCGCCGGGACTACCCCCGATACGCAGTATTTT
many,TRBJ1-5,TRBV7-9,TRBD1,CASSPTGENQPQHF,TGTGCCAGCAGCCCTACAGGGGAGAATCAGCCCCAGCATTTT
few,TRBJ2-7,TRBV7-9,TRBD2,CASSPYSGSSYEQYF,TGTGCCAGCAGCCCCTATAGCGGGAGCTCCTACGAGCAGTACTTC
many,TRBJ2-2,TRBV2,.,CASSEAGGLWFF,TGTGCCAGCAGTGAAGCCGGCGGACTCTGGTTTTTT
many,TRBJ2-2,TRBV4-3,TRBD2,CASSQVFMRERNGELFF,TGCGCCAGCAGCCAAGTTTTCATGCGGGAGAGGAACGGGGAGCTGTTTTTT
many,TRBJ2-2,TRBV10-1,.,CASSENTGELFF,TGCGCCAGCAGCGAAAACACCGGGGAGCTGTTTTTT
few,TRBJ2-5,TRBV7-9,TRBD1,CASSPRQGISETQYF,TGTGCCAGCAGCCCCCGACAGGGGATTTCTGAGACCCAGTACTTC
many,TRBJ2-1,TRBV12-3/TRBV12-4,TRBD2,CASRLAGGNEQFF,TGTGCCAGTAGACTAGCGGGAGGGAATGAGCAGTTCTTC
many,TRBJ2-5,TRBV20-1,TRBD2,CSALIAGEETQYF,TGCAGTGCTCTAATAGCGGGAGAGGAGACCCAGTACTTC
.,TRBJ1-2,TRBV5-1,.,CASSETLTGARGYTF,TGCGCCAGCAGCGAAACTCTTACGGGGGCGCGAGGCTACACCTTC
many,TRBJ1-1,TRBV6-1,.,CASSPGPGEVGWTEAFF,TGTGCCAGCAGCCCCGGACCGGGGGAAGTGGGGTGGACTGAAGCTTTCTTT
.,TRBJ1-5,TRBV2,.,CASSNTERNQPQHF,TGTGCCAGCAGTAATACAGAGCGCAATCAGCCCCAGCATTTT
many,TRBJ2-1,TRBV12-3/TRBV12-4,.,CASSFVLSEQFF,TGTGCCAGCAGTTTCGTTTTGAGTGAGCAGTTCTTC
many,TRBJ1-5,TRBV9,TRBD1,CASTQTGGGQPQHF,TGTGCCAGCACCCAGACAGGGGGGGGGCAGCCCCAGCATTTT
many,TRBJ2-7,TRBV11-2,.,CASSSYSGKRAYEQYF,TGTGCCAGCAGCTCGTACTCGGGAAAGAGGGCCTACGAGCAGTACTTC
many,TRBJ2-5,TRBV20-1,TRBD2,CSAVTSGRGETQYF,TGCAGTGCTGTGACTAGCGGGAGAGGGGAGACCCAGTACTTC